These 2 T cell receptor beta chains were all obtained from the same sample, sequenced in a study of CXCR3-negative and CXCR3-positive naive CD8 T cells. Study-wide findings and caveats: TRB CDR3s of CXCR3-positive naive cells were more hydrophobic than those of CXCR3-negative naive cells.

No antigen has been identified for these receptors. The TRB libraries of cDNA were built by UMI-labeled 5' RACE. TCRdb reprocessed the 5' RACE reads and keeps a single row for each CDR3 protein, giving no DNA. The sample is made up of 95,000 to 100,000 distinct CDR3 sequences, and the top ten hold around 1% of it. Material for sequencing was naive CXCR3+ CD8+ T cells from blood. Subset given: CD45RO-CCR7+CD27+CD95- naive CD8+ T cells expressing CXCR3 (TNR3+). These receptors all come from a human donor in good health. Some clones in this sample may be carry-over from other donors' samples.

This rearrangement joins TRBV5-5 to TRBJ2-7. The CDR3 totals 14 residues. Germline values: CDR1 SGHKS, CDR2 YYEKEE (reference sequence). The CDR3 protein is CASSLGSPSYEQYF.

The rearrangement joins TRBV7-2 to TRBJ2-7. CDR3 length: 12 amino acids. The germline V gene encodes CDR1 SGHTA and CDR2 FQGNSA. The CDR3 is CASSSRTYEQYF.